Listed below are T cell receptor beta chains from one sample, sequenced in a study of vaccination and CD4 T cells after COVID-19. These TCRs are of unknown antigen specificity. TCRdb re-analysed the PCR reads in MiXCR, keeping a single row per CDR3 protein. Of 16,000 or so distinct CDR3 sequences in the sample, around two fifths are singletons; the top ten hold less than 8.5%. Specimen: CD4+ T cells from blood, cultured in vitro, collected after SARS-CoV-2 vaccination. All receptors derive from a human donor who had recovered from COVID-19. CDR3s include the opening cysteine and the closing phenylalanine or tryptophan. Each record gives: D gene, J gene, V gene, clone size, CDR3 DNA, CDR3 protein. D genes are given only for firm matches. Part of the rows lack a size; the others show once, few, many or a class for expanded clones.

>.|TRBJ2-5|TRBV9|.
TGTGCCAGCAGCGTAGCTCCGGACAGCCAAGAGACCCAGTACTTC
CASSVAPDSQETQYF
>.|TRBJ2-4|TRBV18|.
TGTGCCAGCTCACCTTCCATGGGTATCAAAAACATTCAGTACTTC
CASSPSMGIKNIQYF
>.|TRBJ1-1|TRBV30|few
TGTGCCTGTCATAACAGGGAAGCTTTCTTT
CACHNREAFF
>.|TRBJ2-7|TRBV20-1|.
TGCAGTGCTAGAGGGGAGGGGGCGCTCTACGAGCAGTACTTC
CSARGEGALYEQYF
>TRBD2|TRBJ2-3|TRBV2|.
TGTGCCAGCAGTTACGGGCTAGCGGGAGGGGATACGCAGTATTTT
CASSYGLAGGDTQYF
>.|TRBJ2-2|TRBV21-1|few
TGTGCCAGCCCAAGGCTGGTACCCGGGGAGCTGTTTTTT
CASPRLVPGELFF
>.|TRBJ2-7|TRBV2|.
TGTGCCAGCAGTGCTAGACAGTCCTCCTACGAGCAGTACTTC
CASSARQSSYEQYF
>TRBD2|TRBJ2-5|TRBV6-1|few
TGTGCCACCGTACTAGCGGATAAAGAGACCCAGTACTTC
CATVLADKETQYF
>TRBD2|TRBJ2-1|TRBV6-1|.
TGTGCCAGCAGGAGGGCTAGCGGTTACAATGAGCAGTTCTTC
CASRRASGYNEQFF
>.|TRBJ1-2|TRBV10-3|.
TGTGCCATCAGTGACAACCTCTTCTCTGGCTACACCTTC
CAISDNLFSGYTF
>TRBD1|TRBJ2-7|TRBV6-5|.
TGTGCCAGCAGTTACTCGCAGGGACAGGCGATCTCCTACGAGCAGTACTTC
CASSYSQGQAISYEQYF
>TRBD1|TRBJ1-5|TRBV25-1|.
TGTGCCAGTCGACAGGGAAACAATCAGCCCCAGCATTTT
CASRQGNNQPQHF
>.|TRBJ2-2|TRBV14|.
TGTGCCAGCAGCCAACTAGACACCGGGGAGCTGTTTTTT
CASSQLDTGELFF
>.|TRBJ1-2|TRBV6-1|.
TGTGCCAGCAGTCCCGAGGGGGGCCGTGGCTACACCTTC
CASSPEGGRGYTF
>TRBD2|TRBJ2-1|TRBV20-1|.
TGCAGTGCGGAAGCCGGGACTACTTCCTACAATGAGCAGTTCTTC
CSAEAGTTSYNEQFF
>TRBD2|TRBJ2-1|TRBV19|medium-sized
TGTGCCAGTAGCCCGGGACTAGCGGAGTACAATGAGCAGTTCTTC
CASSPGLAEYNEQFF
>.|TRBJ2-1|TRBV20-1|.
TGCAGTGCGCCCCGGTCAGGAAATGAGCAGTTCTTC
CSAPRSGNEQFF
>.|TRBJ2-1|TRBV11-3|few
TGTGCCAGCAGCTTAGATGTCGGGGCCTACAATGAGCAGTTCTTC
CASSLDVGAYNEQFF
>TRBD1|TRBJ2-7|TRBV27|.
TGTGCCAGCAGTCCAACCTACAGGGGGAATACCTACGAGCAGTACTTC
CASSPTYRGNTYEQYF
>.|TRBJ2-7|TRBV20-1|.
TGCAGTGCTAGAGCCTCAAAAGGGTTTTACGAGCAGTACTTC
CSARASKGFYEQYF
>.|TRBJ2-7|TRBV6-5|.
.
CASSSSTSGRLKQYF
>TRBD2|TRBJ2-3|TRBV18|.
TGTGCCAGCTCACCACTTTTTAGCGGGATACCCACAGATACGCAGTATTTT
CASSPLFSGIPTDTQYF
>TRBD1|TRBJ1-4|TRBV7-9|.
TGTGCCTGCTCAGGGGGCACAACTAATGAAAAACTGTTTTTT
CACSGGTTNEKLFF
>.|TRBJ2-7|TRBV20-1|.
TGCAGTGCTAGTCCAGGGGCATCCTACGAGCAGTACTTC
CSASPGASYEQYF
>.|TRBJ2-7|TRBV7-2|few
TGTGCCAGCAGCCTAAGCCGGGGTAACGAGCAGTACTTC
CASSLSRGNEQYF
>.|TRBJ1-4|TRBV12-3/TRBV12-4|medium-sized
TGTGCCAGCAGTTGGGACCTACTGCGGGAAAAACTGTTTTTT
CASSWDLLREKLFF
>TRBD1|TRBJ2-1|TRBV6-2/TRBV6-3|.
TGTGCCAGCAGATTGGACAGGGCGTACAATGAGCAGTTCTTC
CASRLDRAYNEQFF
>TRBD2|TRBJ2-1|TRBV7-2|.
TGTGCCAGCGCGGGGGGGGCCGATAACTACAATGAGCAGTTCTTC
CASAGGADNYNEQFF
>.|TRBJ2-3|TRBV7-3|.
TGTGCCAGCAGCCTGGGAAGTACAGATACGCAGTATTTT
CASSLGSTDTQYF
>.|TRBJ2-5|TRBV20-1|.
TGCAGTGCTAGTGACTATAATAGAGGGGAGACCCAGTACTTC
CSASDYNRGETQYF
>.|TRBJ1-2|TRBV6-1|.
TGTGCCAGCAGTCCGGGGGGCGTCTATGGCTACACCTTC
CASSPGGVYGYTF
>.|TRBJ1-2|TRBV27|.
TGTGCCAGCAGGACCTTAGGGGAGGGGGGCTATGGCTACACCTTC
CASRTLGEGGYGYTF
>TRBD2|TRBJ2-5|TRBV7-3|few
TGTGCCAGCAGCTTATCGGGCGGGAGGGAGCAAGAGACCCAGTACTTC
CASSLSGGREQETQYF
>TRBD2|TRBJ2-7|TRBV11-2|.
TGTGCCAGCAGCTCCCTTAGCGGGAGATATAACGAGCAGTACTTC
CASSSLSGRYNEQYF
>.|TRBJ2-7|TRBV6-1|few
TGTGCCAGCAGTGAATCGGGGACGATCTACGAGCAGTACTTC
CASSESGTIYEQYF
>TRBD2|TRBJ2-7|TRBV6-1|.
TGTGCCAGCAATTTAGCGGGAGGGAGGCCTTTGCAGTACTTC
CASNLAGGRPLQYF
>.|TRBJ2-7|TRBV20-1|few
TGCAGTGCTAGAGATCCGACAGTCTACGAGCAGTACTTC
CSARDPTVYEQYF
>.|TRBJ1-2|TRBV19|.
TGTGCCAGTAGTATAGGAGAGATCTATGGCTACACCTTC
CASSIGEIYGYTF